This T cell receptor (beta chain) was captured by sequencing in a study of T cell responses to AZD1222 COVID-19 vaccine. Study-wide findings and caveats: With two AZD1222 doses given, Spike-specific TCR breadth and depth both rose.

V lost 0 bases and J lost 0, with 12 bases in between. This CDR3 region has 18 residues. Germline V gene data show CDR1 as MGHRA and CDR2 as YSYEKL. Generated by immunoSEQ multiplex PCR, the TCRdb table keeps only in-frame clones and is missing some. The profile covers roughly 120,000 clones, with around 81% appearing a single time and roughly 4.5% taken by the ten largest. Note on this clone: What it binds is not known.

The chain is built from TRBV4-1 and TRBJ2-6; tentatively, D is TRBD1 (5 bases). Sequencing was performed on peripheral blood, taken on day 0 of AZD1222 vaccination. This receptor was obtained from an adult in good health. The CDR3 DNA is TGCGCCAGCAGCCAAGATAAACAGGTTCGCTCTGGGGCCAACGTCCTGACTTTC. Amino acid sequence: CASSQDKQVRSGANVLTF.